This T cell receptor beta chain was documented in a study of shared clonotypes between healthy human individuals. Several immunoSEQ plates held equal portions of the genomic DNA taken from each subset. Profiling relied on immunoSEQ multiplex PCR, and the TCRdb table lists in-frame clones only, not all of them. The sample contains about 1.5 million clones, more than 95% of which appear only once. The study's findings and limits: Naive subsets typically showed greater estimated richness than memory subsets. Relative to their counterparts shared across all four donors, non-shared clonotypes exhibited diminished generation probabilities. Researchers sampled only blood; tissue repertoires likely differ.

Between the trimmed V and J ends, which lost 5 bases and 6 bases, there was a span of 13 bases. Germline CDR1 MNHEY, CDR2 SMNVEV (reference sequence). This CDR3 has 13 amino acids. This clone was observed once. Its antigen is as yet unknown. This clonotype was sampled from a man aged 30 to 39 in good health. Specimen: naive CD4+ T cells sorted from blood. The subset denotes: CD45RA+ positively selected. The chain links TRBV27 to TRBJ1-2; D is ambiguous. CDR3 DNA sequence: TGTGCCAGCAGTCCCGACCACGCAAATGGCTACACCTTC. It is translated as CASSPDHANGYTF.